Detailed here is one TCR beta chain. Its antigen remains unidentified. Each subset's genomic DNA was split evenly across several immunoSEQ plates. Generated by immunoSEQ multiplex PCR, the TCRdb table keeps only in-frame clones and is missing some. The sample has under 600,000 clones, roughly 98% seen once; the top ten hold roughly 0.29%. The data derive from a study of shared clonotypes between healthy human individuals. For the study at large: CD4 naive and memory got three plates each, CD8 naive two, CD8 memory one. Study-level results: Memory subsets generally showed smaller estimated richness than naive subsets did.

Selected positively for CCR7 and CD45RO-negative, naive CD8 cells excluded terminally differentiated effector memory CD45RA+ cells. Donors had no recently reported acute infections or vaccinations and were HIV-negative. Germline loops: CDR1 MGHRA, CDR2 YSYEKL. This CDR3 comprises 17 residues. Trimming shortened V by 4 bases and J by 0 bases, and 15 bases separated the two germline ends. Sequencing input: naive CD8+ T cells sorted from blood. The chain links TRBV4-1 to TRBJ2-2, with D unclear. This TCR came from a man aged 25 to 40 in good health. The CDR3 nucleotides are TGCGCCAGCAGCCCCCGAGAAAACAGTCCGAACACCGGGGAGCTGTTTTTT. As protein: CASSPRENSPNTGELFF.